This is a list of T cell receptor beta chains from one sample in a study of T cell changes during pregnancy in multiple sclerosis. Repertoires were generated with immunoSEQ multiplex PCR, while TCRdb's copy carries only in-frame clones and drops some. Of roughly 38,000 clones listed, roughly 91% are singletons. The source was CD4+ T cells from peripheral blood mononuclear cells, collected in the third trimester of pregnancy. The receptors were gathered from a female donor with multiple sclerosis, enrolled in a pregnancy study. The CDR3 runs from the conserved cysteine through the conserved F or W. D genes are given only for firm matches. Only some rows state a clone size, as once, few, many or a class for expanded clones.

d_gene	abundance	v_gene	j_gene	CDR3aa	CDR3nt
TRBD1	-	TRBV10-3	TRBJ1-5	CAISESLQGASNQPQHF	TGTGCCATCAGTGAGTCGCTACAGGGGGCTAGCAATCAGCCCCAGCATTTT
TRBD1	-	TRBV2	TRBJ2-3	CASSEQGAKGDTQYF	TGTGCCAGCAGTGAACAGGGGGCGAAGGGTGATACGCAGTATTTT
TRBD2	-	TRBV11-3	TRBJ2-3	CASSPGGGDTDTQYF	TGTGCCAGCAGCCCCGGGGGGGGAGACACAGATACGCAGTATTTT
-	-	TRBV18	TRBJ1-5	CASSPGVVNQPQHF	TGTGCCAGCTCACCGGGAGTCGTCAATCAGCCCCAGCATTTT
-	-	TRBV11-2	TRBJ1-2	CASSLRQTLLVHGYTF	TGTGCCAGCAGCTTGAGACAGACCCTCCTAGTCCATGGCTACACCTTC
-	-	TRBV6-5	TRBJ1-3	CASSYSPEPSRNTIYF	TGTGCCAGCAGTTACTCGCCGGAGCCATCCCGAAACACCATATATTTT
TRBD1	-	TRBV9	TRBJ2-5	CASSASGGRETQYF	TGTGCCAGCAGCGCCTCAGGGGGAAGAGAGACCCAGTACTTC
-	-	TRBV4-1	TRBJ2-1	CASSQDRRAEQFF	TGCGCCAGCAGCCAAGATAGGCGGGCCGAGCAGTTCTTC
-	-	TRBV7-7	TRBJ2-1	CASSLGEGHNEQFF	TGTGCCAGCAGCTTAGGCGAGGGCCACAATGAGCAGTTCTTC
-	-	TRBV7-9	TRBJ2-7	CASSSLGRGYEQYF	TGTGCCAGCAGCTCCCTGGGCCGGGGCTACGAGCAGTACTTC
-	-	TRBV15	TRBJ2-3	CATSASVNTQYF	TGTGCCACCAGCGCCTCGGTGAATACGCAGTATTTT
-	-	TRBV5-1	TRBJ1-2	CASSLRASGAHGYTF	TGCGCCAGCAGCCTACGGGCTTCGGGAGCCCATGGCTACACCTTC
TRBD2	-	TRBV7-3	TRBJ2-1	CASSLGFQRGVYNEQFF	TGTGCCAGCAGCTTGGGGTTTCAGCGGGGGGTGTACAATGAGCAGTTCTTC
-	-	TRBV30	TRBJ2-1	CAWSGGDGNEQFF	TGTGCCTGGAGTGGCGGGGACGGCAATGAGCAGTTCTTC
-	-	TRBV5-1	TRBJ2-3	CASSLRTGPTDTQYF	TGCGCCAGCAGCTTGCGAACAGGTCCCACAGATACGCAGTATTTT
TRBD1	-	TRBV6-1	TRBJ1-4	CASSEATGGNEKLFF	TGTGCCAGCAGTGAAGCAACAGGGGGGAATGAAAAACTGTTTTTT
TRBD1	-	TRBV4-2	TRBJ2-1	CASSQGTGDNEQFF	TGTGCCAGCAGCCAAGGGACAGGGGACAATGAGCAGTTCTTC
TRBD1	-	TRBV28	TRBJ2-1	CASTSYRGPYNEQFF	TGTGCCAGCACCTCCTACAGGGGCCCCTACAATGAGCAGTTCTTC
TRBD1	-	TRBV10-1	TRBJ2-7	CASSAAPGTGSPGGEQYF	TGCGCCAGCAGTGCCGCCCCCGGGACAGGGTCCCCTGGGGGCGAGCAGTACTTC
TRBD2	-	TRBV12-5	TRBJ2-5	CASGLRLAVYQETQYF	TGTGCTAGTGGTTTGAGGCTAGCGGTGTACCAAGAGACCCAGTACTTC
-	-	TRBV19	TRBJ2-3	CASSNLRRNTDTQYF	TGTGCCAGTAGTAATTTGCGGCGGAACACAGATACGCAGTATTTT
TRBD1	once	TRBV19	TRBJ1-2	CASIPTGAPGGGYTF	TGTGCCAGTATTCCGACAGGGGCCCCGGGAGGTGGCTACACCTTC
-	-	TRBV28	TRBJ2-2	CASSLGGTGELFF	TGTGCCAGCAGTTTGGGGGGAACCGGGGAGCTGTTTTTT
TRBD2	-	TRBV5-1	TRBJ2-1	CASSSSLAGPYNEQFF	TGCGCCAGCAGCTCCTCACTAGCGGGCCCCTACAATGAGCAGTTCTTC
-	-	TRBV18	TRBJ1-3	CASSPRATFRGTGNTIYF	TGTGCCAGCTCACCACGGGCTACTTTTAGGGGGACCGGAAACACCATATATTTT
TRBD2	-	TRBV2	TRBJ2-1	CASSLAGGGMNEQFF	TGTGCCAGCAGTCTAGCGGGAGGGGGGATGAATGAGCAGTTCTTC
-	once	TRBV5-8	TRBJ1-1	CASSLGVGQNPTEAFF	TGTGCCAGCAGCTTGGGGGTTGGACAGAACCCAACTGAAGCTTTCTTT
TRBD2	once	TRBV5-4	TRBJ2-1	CASSRSRLAESSYNEQFF	TGTGCCAGCAGCCGCAGCCGGCTAGCGGAGAGCTCCTACAATGAGCAGTTCTTC
-	-	TRBV7-8	TRBJ2-7	CASSLRTNEQYF	TGTGCCAGCAGCCTCCGGACAAACGAGCAGTACTTC
-	-	TRBV7-9	TRBJ1-3	CASSLEQVSGNTIYF	TGTGCCAGCAGCTTAGAACAGGTCTCTGGAAACACCATATATTTT
-	-	TRBV2	TRBJ1-4	CASSEFRGSDEKLFF	TGTGCCAGCAGTGAATTCAGGGGATCGGATGAAAAACTGTTTTTT
TRBD1	few	TRBV19	TRBJ1-2	CASSIQGADRGIYGYTF	TGTGCCAGTAGTATCCAAGGCGCGGACAGGGGAATCTATGGCTACACCTTC
-	once	TRBV14	TRBJ2-7	CASSQPGTRNYEQYF	TGTGCCAGCAGCCAACCCGGGACAAGAAACTACGAGCAGTACTTC
TRBD2	-	TRBV7-2	TRBJ2-1	CGGGATYNEQFF	TGCGGCGGGGGGGCGACTTACAATGAGCAGTTCTTC
TRBD2	-	TRBV18	TRBJ2-1	CASSRASGRLRYNEQFF	TGTGCCAGCTCCCGGGCTAGCGGGAGGCTCCGCTACAATGAGCAGTTCTTC
TRBD2	-	TRBV15	TRBJ2-5	CATSTFVSGGAGTQYF	TGTGCCACCAGCACCTTTGTTAGCGGGGGGGCCGGGACCCAGTACTTC